This T cell receptor beta chain is from a study of T cells after yellow fever vaccination. General study results and limits: At around 95% for CD4 and almost 90% for CD8, most primary-vaccination clones showed up again after the booster. A faster peak, day 5 versus 15, was reached by the weaker secondary response.

Production of TCR cDNA was by 5'RACE template switching, which also added a universal primer site and UMIs. TCRdb redid the calling of the 5' RACE reads with MiXCR, one entry per CDR3 protein. The sample has around 29,000 distinct CDR3 sequences, around 5.8% seen once. There are many counts of this clonotype. The sequence came from a man younger than 45 who received the YFV17D yellow fever vaccine. The sample in question was PBMCs, either bulk or a sorted T-cell subset (CD4+, CD8+, memory, or dextramer-sorted; not recorded which), obtained on the day of the yellow fever booster vaccination.

CDR3: CASGSGFGNTIYF. CDR3 DNA sequence: TGTGCCTCGGGTTCAGGGTTTGGAAACACCATATATTTT. The rearrangement links TRBV6-5 to TRBJ1-3; tentatively, D is TRBD1 (5 bases). This CDR3 is 13 amino acids long. V was trimmed by 11 bases and J by 3 bases, leaving 14 bases between them. CDR1 and CDR2 (germline): MNHEY, SVGAGI.